The T cell receptor beta chain described here comes from a study of breast tumors, draining lymph nodes, adjacent tissues (dated by TCRdb to about 2016). Regarding the complete study: In breast cancer patients, the study compared the TCR beta repertoires of tumor, adjacent nontumor tissue and axillary lymph nodes. The study was designed to assess the relationships and possible T-cell exchange between tumor, surrounding tissue and draining lymph node repertoires in human breast cancer.

TCRdb records Illumina HiSeq 2000 as the sequencer. Multiplex PCR amplification was used to build the TCR beta chain libraries. High-throughput sequencing was used to analyze the amplified TCR beta chain products. Using fastp trimming at Q25 and MiXCR clonotype assembly, TCRdb reanalyzed the public sequencing data and kept in-frame beta chains. Each CDR3 protein gets just one entry, which takes the most common genes and DNA from the rows behind it. This sample is represented by 200,000 to 250,000 distinct CDR3 sequences; 30% to 35% of them were singletons. The ten largest clonotypes hold approximately 3.6% of the sample. With respect to this clonotype: Which antigen it targets is not known. The sample holds no much larger clone one base away, and base qualities are not on file.

V is shortened by 1 base, J by 3 bases, and the region joining them spans 11 bases. The CDR3 covers 15 residues, taking in both the cysteine and the phenylalanine. Only the CDR3 DNA stays, 45 bases, in frame from base 1. Per the germline V gene (reference sequence), LGHDT is the CDR1 and YNNKEL is the CDR2. Overall study outcomes, separate from this receptor: Tumor T-cell repertoires showed less diversity than lymph node repertoires and more diversity than nontumor tissue repertoires, and tumor T-cell repertoires showed preferential V and J gene usage. In luminal-like breast cancer, tumor and nontumor tissue repertoires resembled each other significantly more than in basal-like breast cancer. The conclusion that tumor T cells originate in lymph nodes was presented as consistent with a hypothesis rather than as directly demonstrated. The data were considered consistent with most tumor T cells being derived from the lymph node and subsequently expanding within tumor tissue.

The lymph node samples were taken from the axillary draining lymph nodes of breast cancer patients. Here the chain combines TRBV3-1 and TRBJ2-3; no confident D gene assignment can be made. The TCR originated in a female donor with breast cancer. Some clones in this sample may be carry-over from other donors' samples. Sequenced: axillary lymph node tissue. The nucleotide sequence reads TGTGCCAGCAGCCAAGGAACGGCTTGGACAGATACGCAGTATTTT. This gives the protein CASSQGTAWTDTQYF.